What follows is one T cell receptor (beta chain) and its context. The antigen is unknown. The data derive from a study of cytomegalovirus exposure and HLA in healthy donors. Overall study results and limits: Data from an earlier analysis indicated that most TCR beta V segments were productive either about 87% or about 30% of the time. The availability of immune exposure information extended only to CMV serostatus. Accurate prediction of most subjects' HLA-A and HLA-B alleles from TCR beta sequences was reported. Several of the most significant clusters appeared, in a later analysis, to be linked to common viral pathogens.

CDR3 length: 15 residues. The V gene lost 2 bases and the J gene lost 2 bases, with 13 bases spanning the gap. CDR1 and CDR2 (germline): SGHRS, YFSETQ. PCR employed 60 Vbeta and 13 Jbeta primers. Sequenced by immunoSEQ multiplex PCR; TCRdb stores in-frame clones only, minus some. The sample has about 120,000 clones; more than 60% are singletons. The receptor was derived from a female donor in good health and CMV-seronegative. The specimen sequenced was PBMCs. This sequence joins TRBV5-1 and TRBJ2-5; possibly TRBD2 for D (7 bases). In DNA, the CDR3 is TGCGCCAGCAGCTTACGGGGGGCCTGGCAAGAGACCCAGTACTTC. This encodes CASSLRGAWQETQYF. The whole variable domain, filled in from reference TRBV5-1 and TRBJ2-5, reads KAGVTQTPRYLIKTRGQQVTLSCSPISGHRSVSWYQQTPGQGLQFLFEYFSETQRNKGNFPGRFSGRQFSNSRSEMNVSTLELGDSALYLCASSLRGAWQETQYFGPGTRLLVL.